The 25 T cell receptor beta chains in this list originate from one sample, sequenced in a study of blood T cells in healthy people across ages. The use of a sample-barcoded 5' primer and a J-beta primer mix characterized a second PCR of roughly 7 to 11 cycles. In TCRdb, the 5' RACE reads were re-called with MiXCR into one record per CDR3 protein. Among 760,000 or so distinct CDR3 sequences listed, approximately 25% were seen once. These same data were also listed under a study on T cells of mothers and their children.

Sequences were obtained from blood. The receptors here all came from a boy aged 5-17 years in good health.

This clonotype has only a few counts. The chain couples TRBV4-2 to TRBJ2-7; D assignment may be TRBD1 or TRBD2 (5 bases each). CDR3 size: 16 residues. Germline V gene lookup returns CDR1 LGHNA and CDR2 YNFKEQ. V was trimmed by 5 bases and J by 4 bases, leaving 21 bases between them. CDR3 amino acids: CASSSAPSEGNYEQYF. CDR3 DNA: TGTGCCAGCAGCTCAGCGCCATCCGAGGGGAATTACGAGCAGTACTTC.

The V call is TRBV3-1, the J call TRBJ2-3, with 8 nucleotides matching TRBD2. The ends lost 10 bases at V and 8 bases at J; junction bases unmatched: 20. Germline CDR1 is LGHDT and CDR2 is YNNKEL (reference sequence). This CDR3 comprises 16 residues. The CDR3: CATQSRSGSMAGTQYF. DNA of the CDR3: TGTGCCACGCAATCCAGAAGCGGGAGTATGGCAGGTACGCAGTATTTT.

This clonotype was seen a few times. The chain has TRBV12-3 or TRBV12-4 and TRBJ1-6; D gene ambiguous. This CDR3 has 13 amino acids. Trimming took off 6 bases at V and 9 bases at J, with 12 bases between the two ends. The CDR3 region is CASSQEPLSPLHF. The CDR3 DNA reads TGTGCCAGCAGCCAGGAGCCACTTTCACCCCTCCACTTT.

In this sample, this clonotype turned up many times. V is TRBV7-2 and J is TRBJ1-5; D not resolved. Germline CDR1 is SGHTA and CDR2 is FQGNSA. CDR3 length: 14 amino acids. The V end lost 1 base, the J end lost 7 bases, and 11 bases lay between the germline ends. CDR3 bases: TGTGCCAGCAGCTTAGGCGGGGTGGGGCAGCCCCAGCATTTT. It translates to CASSLGGVGQPQHF. Combining the CDR3 with reference TRBV7-2 and TRBJ1-5 gives the whole variable domain GAGVSQSPSNKVTEKGKDVELRCDPISGHTALYWYRQSLGQGLEFLIYFQGNSAPDKSGLPSDRFSAERTGGSVSTLTIQRTQQEDSAVYLCASSLGGVGQPQHFGDGTRLSIL.

The table lists this clonotype with a few counts. This chain joins TRBV20-1 and TRBJ2-7; possibly TRBD1 or TRBD2 for D (5 bases each). Germline CDR1 reads DFQATT; CDR2 reads SNEGSKA (reference sequence). Trimming removed 3 bases at V and 4 bases at J, with 16 bases between. The CDR3 sequence is 14 residues long. The CDR3 DNA reads TGCAGTGCTAGCGGGGACGGGTATGGGTACGAGCAGTACTTC. Its protein product is CSASGDGYGYEQYF.

There are a few counts of this clonotype. The genes are TRBV3-1 and TRBJ2-5, with 10 bases identical to TRBD1. Near its end, the DNA agrees better with TRBJ2-7, so the J call may be wrong. Germline lookup yields CDR1 LGHDT and CDR2 YNNKEL (reference sequence). This CDR3 spans 15 amino acids. CDR3 in amino acids: CASSLPGQGTSEQYF. The DNA of the CDR3 is TGTGCCAGCAGCCTTCCGGGACAGGGGACCTCCGAGCAGTACTTC.

This clonotype was recorded a few times. The chain links TRBV11-2 to TRBJ2-7; 10 nucleotides line up with TRBD2. The CDR3 spans 15 residues. After removal of 7 bases from V and 2 bases from J, the junction contained 8 bases not matched to a gene. From germline, CDR1 is SGHAT and CDR2 FQNNGV. CDR3 coding DNA: TGTGCCAGCAAGAGGATTAGCGGGGGGACCTACGAGCAGTACTTC. This gives the protein CASKRISGGTYEQYF.

The chain couples TRBV10-3 to TRBJ2-4; D is possibly TRBD2 (5 bases). Trimming removed 2 bases at V and 0 bases at J, with 5 bases between. The CDR3 consists of 14 residues. Per germline, CDR1 ENHRY and CDR2 SYGVKD. The CDR3 region is CAISEEGAKNIQYF. The CDR3, as DNA: TGTGCCATCAGTGAGGAGGGAGCCAAAAACATTCAGTACTTC.

This clonotype was picked up one time. Germline is not matched at one junction end, which may reflect a read error. This chain uses TRBV3-1 with TRBJ1-1; 7 bases fit TRBD1. From germline, CDR1 is LGHDT and CDR2 YNNKEL (reference sequence). This CDR3 comprises 15 residues. The CDR3: CASSLTRDSNTDAFF. In nucleotides, the CDR3 is TGTGCCAGCAGTTTGACCCGGGACAGTAACACTGACGCTTTCTTT. Variable domain in full (rest from reference TRBV3-1 and TRBJ1-1): DTAVSQTPKYLVTQMGNDKSIKCEQNLGHDTMYWYKQDSKKFLKIMFSYNNKELIINETVPNRFSPKSPDKAHLNLHINSLELGDSAVYFCASSLTRDSNTDAFFGQGTRLTVV.

This clonotype was found a few times. The rearrangement joins TRBV28 to TRBJ2-5; TRBD2 is a possible D gene (7 bases). Judging by the DNA end, TRBJ2-7 fits better; the J call may be wrong. The CDR3 runs 15 residues. Germline CDR1 and CDR2: MDHEN and SYDVKM. The CDR3 is CASRPEGGTTYEQYF. As DNA, the CDR3 is TGTGCCAGCAGGCCTGAGGGGGGGACCACCTACGAGCAGTACTTC.

V usage is TRBV20-1 and J usage is TRBJ1-1; unclear D gene. The CDR3 consists of 13 residues. Germline CDR1 and CDR2: DFQATT and SNEGSKA (reference sequence). Deletions cut 1 base from V and 0 bases from J, with 6 bases between. The CDR3 nucleotides are TGCAGTGCTAGAGGTTCGGTGAACACTGAAGCTTTCTTT. Encoded protein: CSARGSVNTEAFF.

This chain joins TRBV4-1 and TRBJ1-5; 8 bases align to TRBD1. Trimming took 4 bases from V and 7 from J; bases not matched to a gene: 12. This CDR3 has 16 amino acids. Germline V gives CDR1 MGHRA, CDR2 YSYEKL. DNA for the CDR3: TGCGCCAGCAGCCGAAGTCCAGGACAGGGAGTACAGCCCCAGCATTTT. This codes for CASSRSPGQGVQPQHF.

The chain carries TRBV6-5 and TRBJ2-7; D uncertain. Germline assignment: CDR1 MNHEY and CDR2 SVGAGI. V was trimmed by 2 bases and J by 4 bases, leaving 15 bases between them. The CDR3 runs 15 residues. Here the CDR3 reads CASSYDNLGYYEQYF. Written as DNA, the CDR3 is TGTGCCAGCAGTTACGACAATCTTGGCTATTACGAGCAGTACTTC.

The chain employs TRBV9 and TRBJ1-5, with D tentatively TRBD1 (6 bases). V was shortened by 4 bases and J by 9 bases, with 17 bases between the two germline ends. The germline CDR1 and CDR2 sequences are SGDLS and YYNGEE. The CDR3 is 14 residues long. The CDR3 nucleotides are TGTGCCAGCAGCCCCAGACAGGCCTGGGGGCCCCAGCATTTT. Translated, it gives CASSPRQAWGPQHF.

As for this clonotype: Without the conserved terminal phenylalanine or tryptophan, this CDR3 likely stems from a read error. The chain carries TRBV11-2 and TRBJ2-7; 11 bases line up with TRBD2. V lost 2 bases to trimming and J lost 5 bases; unmatched junction nucleotides: 8. Germline V lookup: CDR1 SGHAT, CDR2 FQNNGV. This CDR3 contains 16 residues. Here the CDR3 DNA reads TGTGCCAGCAGCTTATTTGGCCTAGCGGGAGGTCACGAGCAGTACTCC. As protein: CASSLFGLAGGHEQYS.

This clonotype was counted at least ten times. An end of the junction differs from the germline gene, which may be a read error. The gene calls are TRBV5-1 and TRBJ2-5, with D possibly TRBD2 on 5 matching bases. Germline loops: CDR1 SGHRS, CDR2 YFSETQ. The CDR3 length is 13 residues. CDR3 coding DNA: TGTGCCAGCAGCTTAAGGACTGAAGAGACCCAGTACTTC. It is translated as CASSLRTEETQYF.

A few counts support this clonotype. J is TRBJ1-1 and V is TRBV10-1, with a possible D match to TRBD1 (6 bases). Germline CDR1 reads WNHNN; CDR2 reads SYGVQD (reference sequence). The CDR3 is 14 amino acids. Trimming took 5 bases from V and 5 from J, leaving 15 bases between them. DNA of the CDR3: TGCGCCAGCAGTCCGGGACACCCTGATACTGAAGCTTTCTTT. Amino acids: CASSPGHPDTEAFF.

This clonotype was observed a handful of times. This chain links TRBV29-1 with TRBJ2-3, with D uncertain. This CDR3 spans 12 amino acids. The germline V and J ends were trimmed by 4 bases and 4 bases, with 9 bases remaining between them. Germline CDR1 SQVTM, CDR2 ANQGSEA. DNA of the CDR3: TGCAGCGTTGTTGACCGGCCAGATACGCAGTATTTT. It yields the protein CSVVDRPDTQYF.

This chain joins TRBV5-1 and TRBJ2-6; D is undetermined. The V and J ends lost 3 bases and 0 bases respectively, with 16 bases between them. This CDR3 is 18 amino acids long. Germline assignment: CDR1 SGHRS and CDR2 YFSETQ. This chain's CDR3 is CASSSLSTVSSGANVLTF. The CDR3 bases are TGCGCCAGCAGCTCTTTGTCAACCGTTAGCTCTGGGGCCAACGTCCTGACTTTC.

This clonotype has more than one count but fewer than ten. The CDR3, as DNA: TGCGCCAGCTGCAGGACAGGGGAATTGGAGACCCAGTACTTC. Its protein product is CASCRTGELETQYF. The rearrangement joins TRBV5-1 to TRBJ2-5; the match to TRBD1 covers 9 bases. J gave up 5 bases and V 7 bases, and 9 bases lay outside the gene matches. CDR1 and CDR2 from the germline V gene are SGHRS and YFSETQ. The CDR3 has 14 residues.

This clonotype has just a few counts. V usage is TRBV12-3 or TRBV12-4 and J usage is TRBJ2-5; D may correspond to TRBD1 or TRBD2 (5 bases each). V was cut by 6 bases and J by 6 bases, with 17 bases left in between. This CDR3 comprises 14 residues. In nucleotides, the CDR3 is TGTGCCAGCAGCCAGGGCCCGCCCGGGAAGACCCAGTACTTC. Translated: CASSQGPPGKTQYF.

The chain has TRBV7-3 and TRBJ2-1; 13 bases match TRBD2. CDR3 size: 16 residues. Trimming at V came to 4 bases and at J to 13 bases, leaving 13 bases not matched to a gene. CDR1 and CDR2 from the germline V gene are SGHTA and FQGTGA. Written as DNA, the CDR3 is TGTGCCAGCAGCTCGAATCCGGGACTAGCGGGGAGTCGACAGTTCTTC. It translates to CASSSNPGLAGSRQFF.

This sequence joins TRBV3-1 and TRBJ2-2, with 10 positions matching TRBD2. V shed 3 bases and J 6 bases; nucleotides not matched to a gene: 13. The CDR3 length is 18 residues. CDR1 LGHDT and CDR2 YNNKEL come from the germline V gene (reference sequence). The CDR3 region is CASSQMTRASGGAGELFF. CDR3 in DNA: TGTGCCAGCAGCCAGATGACTCGGGCTAGCGGGGGTGCCGGGGAGCTGTTTTTT.

The J gene is TRBJ2-4, the V gene TRBV3-1; 10 bases map to TRBD1. The CDR3 sequence is 17 residues long. The trim removed 2 bases at V and 2 bases at J, leaving 6 bases unmatched. The germline V gene encodes CDR1 LGHDT and CDR2 YNNKEL (reference sequence). In nucleotides, the CDR3 is TGTGCCAGCAGCCAATCAGGACAGGGGGTTTCCAAAAACATTCAGTACTTC. Amino acid sequence: CASSQSGQGVSKNIQYF.

V usage is TRBV6-1 and J usage is TRBJ2-3, with D unresolved. Trimming took off 8 bases at V and 3 bases at J, with 18 bases between the two ends. This CDR3 has 15 amino acids. From germline, CDR1 is MNHNS and CDR2 SASEGT. CDR3 protein: CASLSTWGSTDTQYF. The CDR3 DNA follows: TGTGCCAGCCTTTCTACTTGGGGTTCTACAGATACGCAGTATTTT.